This TCR beta chain emerged from a study of T-cell memory formation after mild COVID-19. Turning to the study itself: In these data, TCR clusters were largely donor specific.

After 5'RACE with constant-segment primers, TCR alpha and TCR beta cDNA libraries carrying sample barcodes and UMIs were obtained. TCRdb re-called the 5' RACE reads with MiXCR, one entry per CDR3 protein. The table includes approximately 300,000 distinct CDR3 sequences, roughly 21% detected once. This CDR3 is 16 amino acids long. Trimming cost V 2 bases and J 3 bases, with 16 bases left between them. Germline assignment: CDR1 MNHEY and CDR2 SVGAGI. This receptor was identified in a man between 18 and 35 years old who had mild COVID-19 (a few samples of this study predate the infection). Cell type and time point are not known. V is TRBV6-5 and J is TRBJ1-2; no clear D gene. Sequencing was carried out using PBMCs or a T cell subset sorted from them (not recorded which). The CDR3 region is CASSYIGRLRDYGYTF. CDR3 in DNA: TGTGCCAGCAGTTACATAGGACGTCTACGGGACTATGGCTACACCTTC.